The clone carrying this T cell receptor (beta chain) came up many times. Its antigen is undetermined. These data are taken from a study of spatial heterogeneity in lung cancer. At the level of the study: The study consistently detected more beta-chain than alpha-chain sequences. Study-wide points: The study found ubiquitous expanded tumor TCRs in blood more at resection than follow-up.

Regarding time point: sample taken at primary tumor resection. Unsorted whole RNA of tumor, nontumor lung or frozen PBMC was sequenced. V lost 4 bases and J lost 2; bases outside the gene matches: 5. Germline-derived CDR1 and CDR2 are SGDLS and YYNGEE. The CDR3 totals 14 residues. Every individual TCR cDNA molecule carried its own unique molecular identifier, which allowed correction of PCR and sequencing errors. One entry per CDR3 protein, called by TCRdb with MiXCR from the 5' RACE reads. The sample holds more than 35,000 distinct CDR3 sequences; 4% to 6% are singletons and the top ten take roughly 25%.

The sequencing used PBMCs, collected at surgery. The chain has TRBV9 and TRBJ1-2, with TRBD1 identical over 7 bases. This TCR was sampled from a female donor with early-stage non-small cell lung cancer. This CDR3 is CASSPMTGNYGYTF. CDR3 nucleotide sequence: TGTGCCAGCAGCCCCATGACAGGGAACTATGGCTACACCTTC.